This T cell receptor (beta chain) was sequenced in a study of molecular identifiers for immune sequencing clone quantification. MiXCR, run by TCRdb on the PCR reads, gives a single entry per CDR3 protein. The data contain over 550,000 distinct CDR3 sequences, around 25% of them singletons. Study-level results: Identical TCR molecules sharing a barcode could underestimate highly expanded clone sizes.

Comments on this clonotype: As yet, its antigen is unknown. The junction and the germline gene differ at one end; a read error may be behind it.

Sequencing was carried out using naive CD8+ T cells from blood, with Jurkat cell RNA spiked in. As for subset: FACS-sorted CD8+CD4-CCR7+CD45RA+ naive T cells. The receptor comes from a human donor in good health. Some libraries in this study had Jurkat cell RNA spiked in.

CDR3 residues: CGARERSAATDTQYF. Written as DNA, the CDR3 is TGCGGTGCTAGAGAGAGGTCTGCGGCCACAGATACGCAGTATTTT. The rearrangement joins TRBV20-1 to TRBJ2-3; no reliable D call. CDR1 and CDR2 (germline): DFQATT, SNEGSKA (reference sequence). The CDR3 covers 15 residues.